One T cell receptor (beta chain) is described in this entry. Its antigen target is currently unknown. At one of its ends the junction is not consistent with the germline gene, which may arise from a read error. For CDR1 and CDR2, the germline V gene (reference sequence) lists LGHDT and YNNKEL. The CDR3 starts with the cysteine, ends with the phenylalanine, and has 12 residues. Left in the record is the CDR3 DNA by itself, 36 bases read in frame from the first base. Whole blood was collected in K2EDTA tubes by collaborating institutions according to the institutions' own protocols. For TCRbeta analysis, collaborator samples were shipped as frozen whole blood, as isolated PBMCs, or as DNA extracted from either sample type. The immunoSEQ Assay, a bias-controlled multiplex PCR, was used to amplify TCRbeta CDR3 regions from genomic DNA. The original pipeline was this. Nucleated cell counts per sample were estimated from amplification of reference gene primers within the assay. To quantify the absolute abundance of each unique TCRbeta CDR3 rearrangement, sequence reads were collapsed and filtered. For each sample, productive Simpson clonality was calculated as the square root of Simpson's diversity index across productive rearrangements. Not all clones reach the TCRdb copy of this immuneACCESS table, which keeps in-frame sequences only. Checked studies attribute under half of the gap to unresolved V genes and leave the rest unexplained. V and J calls and clone size follow that table, whereas D and trimming were derived from the DNA. The sample data list tens of thousands of clones, and about 87% of these were observed just once. Roughly 8% of the sample belongs to the ten largest clones.

The source of the sample is a study of blood T cell repertoires in COVID-19 (dated by TCRdb to the early 2020s). As for the study more broadly: Samples from collaborators originated in the United States, Italy and Spain and spanned both the acute and convalescent phases of COVID-19. Subjects who had been exposed to COVID-19, were actively infected with it, or had recovered from it provided the deeply sampled blood TCRbeta repertoires that made up the dataset. Where available, HLA class I and class II types were taken from metadata supplied by the sample provider and were not determined by assay-based typing. A de-identified subject ID, COVID-19 status, age in years and sex were almost always included in the sample metadata. The repertoires were made available in a free public database intended to serve as a resource for research on the immune response to SARS-CoV-2. The samples were drawn from the first 160 participants of the ongoing ImmuneRACE study and from about 1,200 subjects provided by 6 global collaborators. The prospective study material was composed of cDNA or gDNA derived from T cells, B-cell-depleted T cells, or PBMCs. Broad study findings and their caveats: How much clinical and demographic metadata was included differed by source and by participant, and the metadata was provided uncurated.

This chain joins TRBV3-1 (or the pseudogene TRBV3-2) to TRBJ2-1; the D gene remains uncertain. Source material: peripheral blood. The TCR comes from a human donor with active COVID-19. The donor label of this sample is uncertain. This receptor carries the CDR3 CAGSQEKTEQFF. The nucleotides read TGTGCCGGCAGCCAGGAGAAGACTGAGCAGTTCTTC.